This paragraph covers one T cell receptor (beta chain) sequence. The antigen is unknown. This sample's time point: baseline, week 1 (first vaccination visit). Noted treatment: pre-vaccination baseline after standard-of-care therapy. There were new WHO grade 3 or 4 astrocytomas in the donors, and these were IDH1-mutant and ATRX-lost. Looked up from germline, CDR1 is ENHRY and CDR2 is SYGVKD. V shed 6 bases, J shed 0 bases, and the junction held 2 bases outside the gene matches. The CDR3 totals 13 residues. This sample is drawn from a study of a mutant IDH1 vaccine in newly diagnosed glioma. The overall study: Previous treatment comprised radiotherapy, temozolomide, or both, mostly both.

This table comes from immunoSEQ multiplex PCR, and its TCRdb copy is limited to in-frame clones, with some not included. This sample has about 51,000 clones; roughly 80% occur once, and the top ten carry approximately 1.8%. Overall study results and limits: Pseudoprogression appears to have had no connection to changes in top peripheral T cell clonotypes. Immune responses induced by the vaccine were seen in roughly 93% of patients, spanning multiple MHC alleles.

The sample in question was PBMCs, obtained from a glioma patient treated with radiotherapy, temozolomide or both. The clonotype originates from a woman aged 40 to 50 with glioma. The chain employs TRBV10-3 and TRBJ2-7, with TRBD1 matching 7 bases. The CDR3 region is CAISGTASYEQYF. CDR3 DNA sequence: TGTGCCATCAGCGGGACAGCCTCCTACGAGCAGTACTTC.